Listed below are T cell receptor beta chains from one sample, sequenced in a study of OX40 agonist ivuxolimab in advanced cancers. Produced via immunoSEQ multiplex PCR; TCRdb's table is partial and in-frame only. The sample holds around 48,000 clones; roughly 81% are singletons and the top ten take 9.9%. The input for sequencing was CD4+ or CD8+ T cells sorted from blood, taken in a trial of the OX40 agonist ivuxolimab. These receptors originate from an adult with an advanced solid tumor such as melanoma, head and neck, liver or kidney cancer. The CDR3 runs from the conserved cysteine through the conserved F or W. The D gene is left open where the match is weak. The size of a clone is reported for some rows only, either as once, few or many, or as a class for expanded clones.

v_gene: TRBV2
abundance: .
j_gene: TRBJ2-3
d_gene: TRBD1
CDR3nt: TGTGCCAGCTCCTTTGGGACAGGGTGGGCAGATACGCAGTATTTT
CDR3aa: CASSFGTGWADTQYF

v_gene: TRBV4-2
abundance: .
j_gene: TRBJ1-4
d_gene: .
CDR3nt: TGTGCCAGCAGCCAAGAGTTGCGGGAAAAACTGTTTTTT
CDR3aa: CASSQELREKLFF

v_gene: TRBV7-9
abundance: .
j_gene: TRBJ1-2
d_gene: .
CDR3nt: TGTGCCAGCAGCTTGGCAAACTATGGCTACACCTTC
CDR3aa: CASSLANYGYTF

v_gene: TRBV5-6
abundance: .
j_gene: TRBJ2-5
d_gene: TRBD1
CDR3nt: TGTGCCAGCAGCGGGGACAGGGGCAACCAAGAGACCCAGTACTTC
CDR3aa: CASSGDRGNQETQYF

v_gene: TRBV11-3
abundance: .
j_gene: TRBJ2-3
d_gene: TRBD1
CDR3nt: TGTGCCAGCAGCCTCGGACAGGGGGATACGCAGTATTTT
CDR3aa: CASSLGQGDTQYF

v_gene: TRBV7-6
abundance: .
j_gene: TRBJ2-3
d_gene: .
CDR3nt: TGTGCCAGCAGCTTCGGGACTCCGCCAGATACGCAGTATTTT
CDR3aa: CASSFGTPPDTQYF

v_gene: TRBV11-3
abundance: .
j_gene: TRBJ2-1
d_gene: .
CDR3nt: TGTGCCAGCAGCTTAAAAAGGAGGTTCGGCAGCTCCTACAATGAGCAGTTCTTC
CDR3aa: CASSLKRRFGSSYNEQFF

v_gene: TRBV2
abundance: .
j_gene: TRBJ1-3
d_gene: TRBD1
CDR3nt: TGTGCCAGCAGTCTGGACAGGCCCTCTGGAAACACCATATATTTT
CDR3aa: CASSLDRPSGNTIYF

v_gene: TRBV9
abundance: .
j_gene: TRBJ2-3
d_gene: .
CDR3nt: TGTGCCAGCAGCGTTAATACGGGAGCGACAGATACGCAGTATTTT
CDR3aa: CASSVNTGATDTQYF

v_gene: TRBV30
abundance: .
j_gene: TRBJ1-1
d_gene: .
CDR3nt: TGTGCCTGGAGTGTACCAGCGGGAACTGAAGCTTTCTTT
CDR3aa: CAWSVPAGTEAFF

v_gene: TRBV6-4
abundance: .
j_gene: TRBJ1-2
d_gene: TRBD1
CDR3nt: TGTGCCAGCAGGGACACGGACAGGGGGCTCGGGGGCTACACCTTC
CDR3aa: CASRDTDRGLGGYTF

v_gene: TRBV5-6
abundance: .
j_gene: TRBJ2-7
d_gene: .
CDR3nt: TGTGCCAGCAGCTTGGCCGGGGGTTCCGAGCAGTACTTC
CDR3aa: CASSLAGGSEQYF

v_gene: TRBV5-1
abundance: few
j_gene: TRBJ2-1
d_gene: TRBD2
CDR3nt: TGCGCCAGCAGTGGTACCCTAGCGGGACTGGGCAATGAGCAGTTCTTC
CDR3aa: CASSGTLAGLGNEQFF

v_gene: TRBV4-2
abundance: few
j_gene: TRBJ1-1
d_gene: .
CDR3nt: TGTGCCAGCAGCTCCCGGACCTCCAGTCCGAACACTGAAGCTTTCTTT
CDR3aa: CASSSRTSSPNTEAFF

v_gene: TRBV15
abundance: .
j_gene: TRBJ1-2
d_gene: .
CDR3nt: TGTGCCACCAGCAGAGTGACAGTCCTCTTC
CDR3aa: CATSRVTVLF

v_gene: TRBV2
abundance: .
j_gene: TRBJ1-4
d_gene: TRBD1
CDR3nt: TGTGCCAGCGACAGGGGGACTAATGAAAAACTGTTTTTT
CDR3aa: CASDRGTNEKLFF

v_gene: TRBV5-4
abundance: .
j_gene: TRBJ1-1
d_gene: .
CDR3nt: TGTGCCAGCAGCTTCGGCAGGACTACTGAAGCTTTCTTT
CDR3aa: CASSFGRTTEAFF

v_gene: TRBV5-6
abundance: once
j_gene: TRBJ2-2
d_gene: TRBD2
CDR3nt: TGTGCCAGCAGCTTGACTAGCGGGAGGGCCGGGGAGCTGTTTTTT
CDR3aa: CASSLTSGRAGELFF

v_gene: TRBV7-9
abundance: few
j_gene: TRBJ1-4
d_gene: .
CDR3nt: TGTGCCAGCACCTTGGGGGTCGAAAAACTGTTTTTT
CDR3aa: CASTLGVEKLFF

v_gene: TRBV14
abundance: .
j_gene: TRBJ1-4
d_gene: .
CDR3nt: TGTGCCAGCAGCCGGATGAGAGGGAGCGCAACTAATGAAAAACTGTTTTTT
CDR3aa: CASSRMRGSATNEKLFF

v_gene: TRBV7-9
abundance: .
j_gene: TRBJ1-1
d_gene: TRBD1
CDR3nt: TGTGCCAGCAGCTTCTTTACAGGGGGCGCCGGGGCTTTCTTT
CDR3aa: CASSFFTGGAGAFF

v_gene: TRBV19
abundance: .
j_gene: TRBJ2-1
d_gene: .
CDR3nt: TGTGCCAGTAGTACTCTGAAGGGCGAGCAGTTCTTC
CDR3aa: CASSTLKGEQFF

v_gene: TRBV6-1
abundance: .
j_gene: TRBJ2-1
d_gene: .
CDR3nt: TGTGCCAGCAGTGAAAATCGGGGGCGAGGAAATGAGCAGTTCTTC
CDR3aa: CASSENRGRGNEQFF

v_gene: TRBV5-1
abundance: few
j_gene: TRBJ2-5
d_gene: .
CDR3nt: TGCGCCAGCAGCGGTGGAGGGGAGACCCAGTACTTC
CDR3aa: CASSGGGETQYF

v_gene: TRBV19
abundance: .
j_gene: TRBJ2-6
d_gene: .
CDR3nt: TGTGCCAGTAGAGCACAGAGCACCTCTGGGGCCAACGTCCTGACTTTC
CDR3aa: CASRAQSTSGANVLTF